The rows below give T cell receptor beta chains drawn from one sample of a study of regulatory T cells in long-lasting Graves disease. Via MiXCR, TCRdb re-called the multiplex PCR reads, giving one row per CDR3 protein. The data hold approximately 380,000 distinct CDR3 sequences, with around 21% observed a single time. The sequenced sample was peripheral blood mononuclear cells (PBMCs), obtained when the disease was refractory, from a patient treated with antithyroid drugs. The receptors originated from a female donor with Graves disease. CDR3s include the opening cysteine and the closing phenylalanine or tryptophan. A D gene is named only where the DNA matches it firmly. For some rows the clone size is stated as once, few or many, or as a class when expanded; others skip it.

>TRBV20-1|few|TRBJ1-5|NA
CSASLDRDSRDQPQHF
TGCAGTGCTAGTCTAGACCGGGACTCTAGGGATCAGCCCCAGCATTTT
>TRBV28|many|TRBJ1-5|NA
CASKSGAANQPQHF
TGTGCCAGCAAATCCGGGGCCGCCAATCAGCCCCAGCATTTT
>TRBV19|NA|TRBJ2-5|NA
CASSDTSFETQYF
TGTGCCAGTAGTGATACGAGTTTTGAGACCCAGTACTTC
>TRBV19|few|TRBJ1-1|NA
CASSTPLGRENTEAFF
TGTGCCAGTAGTACCCCCCTAGGGCGGGAGAACACTGAAGCTTTCTTT
>TRBV30|many|TRBJ2-2|NA
CAWSRRRELFF
TGTGCCTGGAGTAGGAGGAGGGAGCTGTTTTTT
>TRBV6-2/TRBV6-3|NA|TRBJ1-2|NA
CASRWNYGYTF
TGTGCCAGCAGATGGAACTATGGCTACACCTTC
>TRBV2|many|TRBJ1-5|NA
CARGTEELNQPQHF
TGTGCCAGAGGGACGGAAGAACTCAATCAGCCCCAGCATTTT
>TRBV7-2|many|TRBJ2-7|TRBD1
CASSLGQPLEQYF
TGTGCCAGCAGCTTGGGACAGCCACTGGAGCAGTACTTC
>TRBV6-1|NA|TRBJ2-1|TRBD1
CASSRQGYNEQFF
TGTGCCAGCAGTCGACAGGGATACAATGAGCAGTTCTTC
>TRBV7-2|few|TRBJ2-7|TRBD2
CASSLVGGAGDNYEQYF
TGTGCCAGCAGCTTAGTAGGTGGAGCGGGAGATAACTACGAGCAGTACTTC
>TRBV11-2|many|TRBJ1-6|NA
CASSFLWGPLNNSPLHF
TGTGCCAGCTCCTTTCTCTGGGGGCCTCTAAATAATTCACCCCTCCACTTT
>TRBV20-1|NA|TRBJ1-2|NA
CSARDRGGTGGWGGYTF
TGCAGTGCTAGAGATAGGGGGGGCACGGGCGGTTGGGGTGGCTACACCTTC
>TRBV7-2|NA|TRBJ2-3|NA
CASSLKFTDTQYF
TGTGCCAGCAGCTTAAAATTCACAGATACGCAGTATTTT
>TRBV28|few|TRBJ2-5|TRBD2
CASSPIAGELETQYF
TGTGCCAGCAGCCCCATAGCGGGAGAGTTGGAGACCCAGTACTTC
>TRBV6-2/TRBV6-3|NA|TRBJ2-2|NA
CASSPPPLVTNTGELFF
TGTGCCAGCAGCCCACCCCCACTAGTGACGAACACCGGGGAGCTGTTTTTT
>TRBV18|NA|TRBJ2-7|NA
CASSPDGPYEQYF
TGTGCCAGCTCACCGGACGGCCCCTACGAGCAGTACTTC
>TRBV18|few|TRBJ2-7|NA
CASSPGRGYEQYF
TGTGCCAGCTCACCGGGCAGGGGCTACGAGCAGTACTTC
>TRBV2|many|TRBJ2-2|NA
CASWEFGELFF
TGTGCCAGCTGGGAGTTCGGGGAGCTGTTTTTT
>TRBV27|many|TRBJ2-5|TRBD2
CASSAVPREETQYF
TGTGCCAGCAGCGCGGTCCCGCGGGAGGAGACCCAGTACTTC
>TRBV5-1|many|TRBJ2-7|NA
CASRVDRSYEQYF
TGCGCCAGCAGGGTGGACCGATCCTACGAGCAGTACTTC
>TRBV19|few|TRBJ1-5|NA
CARRSQGRLLGSNQPQHF
TGTGCCCGCCGTTCACAGGGCCGACTTTTGGGGAGCAATCAGCCCCAGCATTTT
>TRBV24-1|NA|TRBJ2-7|NA
CATSDLVGNSYEQYF
TGTGCCACCAGTGATTTGGTCGGGAACTCCTACGAGCAGTACTTC
>TRBV5-8|NA|TRBJ1-1|TRBD1
CASSWWTGGTEAFF
TGTGCCAGCAGCTGGTGGACAGGAGGGACTGAAGCTTTCTTT
>TRBV28|many|TRBJ2-5|TRBD1
CASSFVGQGMETQYF
TGTGCCAGCAGTTTCGTGGGACAGGGGATGGAGACCCAGTACTTC
>TRBV28|NA|TRBJ1-5|NA
CASSFGPGDYSNQPQHF
NA
>TRBV7-2|many|TRBJ1-6|TRBD1
CASSTGQGFGNSPLHF
TGTGCCAGCAGCACAGGACAGGGATTTGGTAATTCACCCCTCCACTTT
>TRBV5-5|NA|TRBJ2-7|NA
CASSFWARTNSYEQYF
TGTGCCAGCAGCTTTTGGGCCAGAACAAACTCCTACGAGCAGTACTTC
>TRBV18|NA|TRBJ2-6|NA
CASFGTFGANVLTF
NA
>TRBV30|many|TRBJ1-1|NA
CAWSVGLDTEAFF
TGTGCCTGGAGTGTCGGGCTTGACACTGAAGCTTTCTTT
>TRBV11-2|few|TRBJ2-1|NA
CASSLDRYNEQFF
TGTGCCAGCAGCCTGGACAGATACAATGAGCAGTTCTTC
>TRBV27|few|TRBJ2-7|NA
CASSQTRGPYEQYF
TGTGCCAGCAGTCAGACGCGGGGCCCCTACGAGCAGTACTTC
>TRBV18|many|TRBJ2-7|TRBD2
CASSGRAEVYEQYF
TGTGCCAGCTCAGGGAGGGCAGAGGTCTACGAGCAGTACTTC
>TRBV20-1|NA|TRBJ2-7|NA
CSARDRWTPNWGQYF
TGCAGTGCTAGAGATCGGTGGACACCTAACTGGGGGCAGTACTTC
>TRBV7-8|NA|TRBJ2-7|NA
CASSLFTDASYEQYF
TGTGCCAGCAGCTTATTTACAGACGCTTCCTACGAGCAGTACTTC
>TRBV4-1|many|TRBJ2-7|NA
CASTLSGGTYEQYF
TGCGCCAGCACGCTATCAGGGGGGACCTACGAGCAGTACTTC
>TRBV28|many|TRBJ2-7|NA
CASRREGRTHPYEQYF
TGTGCCAGCAGACGTGAAGGTAGGACACATCCCTACGAGCAGTACTTC
>TRBV7-2|many|TRBJ2-7|NA
CASSRTWGLYEQYF
TGTGCCAGCAGCAGAACATGGGGGTTGTACGAGCAGTACTTC
>TRBV4-3|NA|TRBJ1-1|NA
CASSQGGLNTEAFF
TGCGCCAGCAGCCAAGGTGGGTTGAACACTGAAGCTTTCTTT
>TRBV7-2|many|TRBJ1-1|NA
CASRRGSMGTEAFF
TGTGCCAGCAGACGAGGGTCCATGGGGACTGAAGCTTTCTTT
>TRBV27|many|TRBJ2-7|NA
CASSSTGNYEQYF
TGTGCCAGCAGTTCCACAGGGAACTACGAGCAGTACTTC
>TRBV12-3/TRBV12-4|many|TRBJ1-1|NA
CASSLTTEAFF
TGTGCCAGCAGTTTAACTACTGAAGCTTTCTTT